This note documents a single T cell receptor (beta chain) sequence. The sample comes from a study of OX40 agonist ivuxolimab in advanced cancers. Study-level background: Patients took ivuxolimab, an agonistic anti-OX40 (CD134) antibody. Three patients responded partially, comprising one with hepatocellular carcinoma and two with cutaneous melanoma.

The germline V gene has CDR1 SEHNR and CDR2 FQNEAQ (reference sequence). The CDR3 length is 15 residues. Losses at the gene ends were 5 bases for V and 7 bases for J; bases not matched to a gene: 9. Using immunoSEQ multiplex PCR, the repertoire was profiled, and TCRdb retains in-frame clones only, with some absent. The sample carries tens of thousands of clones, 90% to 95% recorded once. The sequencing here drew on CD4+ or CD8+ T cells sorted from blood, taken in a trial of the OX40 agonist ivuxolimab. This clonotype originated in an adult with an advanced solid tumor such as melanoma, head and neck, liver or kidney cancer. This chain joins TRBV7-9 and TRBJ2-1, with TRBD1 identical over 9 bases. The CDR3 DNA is TGTGCCAGCAGCACATCCGGGACAGGGATTAATGAGCAGTTCTTC. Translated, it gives CASSTSGTGINEQFF.